The rows below give T cell receptor beta chains drawn from one sample of a study of T cells in localized non-small cell lung cancer. Using immunoSEQ multiplex PCR, the repertoire was profiled, and TCRdb retains in-frame clones only, with some absent. The table shows around 80,000 clones, with about three quarters occurring only once. Sequencing used PBMCs, obtained before any cancer treatment. The receptor set was obtained from a man between 40 and 70 years old with stage II squamous cell lung carcinoma. Each CDR3 is given with its conserved first and last residue. D genes are given only for firm matches. A row's size may be missing; if present it is once, few, many or a size class.

v_call	clone_size	cdr3_length	j_call	d_call	cdr3_aa	cdr3_nt
TRBV2	NA	16	TRBJ2-1	NA	CASKRSHLTPYNEQFF	TGTGCCAGCAAAAGATCACACCTAACACCCTACAATGAGCAGTTCTTC
TRBV7-7	NA	13	TRBJ2-5	NA	CASGLGEMETQYF	TGTGCTAGCGGCCTGGGGGAGATGGAGACCCAGTACTTC
TRBV15	NA	12	TRBJ2-2	NA	CATSRGTGELFF	TGTGCCACCAGCAGAGGCACCGGGGAGCTGTTTTTT
TRBV5-1	NA	14	TRBJ2-7	NA	CASSWAEPTYEQYF	TGCGCCAGCAGCTGGGCGGAGCCGACCTACGAGCAGTACTTC
TRBV28	NA	24	TRBJ2-1	TRBD2	CASSTGLPSGGAPRAFDSYNEQFF	TGTGCCAGCAGCACGGGACTACCGAGCGGGGGGGCCCCCCGGGCTTTCGACTCCTACAATGAGCAGTTCTTC
TRBV9	NA	12	TRBJ2-3	NA	CASSYSTDTQYF	TGTGCCAGCAGCTACAGCACAGATACGCAGTATTTT
TRBV10-3	few	14	TRBJ2-7	TRBD2	CAIRGLAGVGEQYF	TGTGCCATCAGGGGACTAGCGGGAGTTGGCGAGCAGTACTTC
TRBV15	NA	15	TRBJ1-6	TRBD1	CATSRVLDRDSPLHF	TGTGCCACCAGCAGAGTACTTGACAGGGATTCACCCCTCCACTTT
TRBV11-3	NA	16	TRBJ2-1	NA	CASSLESRGADNEQFF	TGTGCCAGCAGCTTAGAGTCCCGGGGGGCGGACAATGAGCAGTTCTTC
TRBV7-2	NA	15	TRBJ2-1	TRBD1	CASSYGQGGYNEQFF	TGTGCCAGCAGCTACGGACAGGGGGGTTACAATGAGCAGTTCTTC
TRBV15	NA	12	TRBJ2-7	NA	CATSENTYEQYF	TGTGCCACCAGCGAGAACACCTACGAGCAGTACTTC
TRBV4-2	NA	15	TRBJ1-3	NA	CASSQAQSNSNTIYF	TGTGCCAGCAGCCAAGCACAGAGCAATTCAAACACCATATATTTT
TRBV9	NA	14	TRBJ2-2	TRBD2	CASSARGGTGELFF	TGTGCCAGCAGCGCCCGGGGGGGCACCGGGGAGCTGTTTTTT
TRBV27	NA	16	TRBJ2-5	NA	CASSTGEWGTAWTQYF	TGTGCCAGCAGTACCGGAGAATGGGGAACGGCGTGGACCCAGTACTTC
TRBV4-1	NA	14	TRBJ2-2	NA	CASSSDRNTGELFF	TGCGCCAGCAGCTCCGACAGGAACACCGGGGAGCTGTTTTTT
TRBV6-5	NA	11	TRBJ1-6	NA	CASKRDSPLHF	TGTGCCTCCAAGAGGGATTCACCCCTCCACTTT
TRBV7-9	few	15	TRBJ1-3	NA	CASSLALGRGNTIYF	TGTGCCAGCAGCTTAGCGCTGGGCAGAGGAAACACCATATATTTT
TRBV18	NA	13	TRBJ1-5	NA	CASSPAGNQPQHF	TGTGCCAGCTCACCAGCGGGCAATCAGCCCCAGCATTTT
TRBV5-6	NA	14	TRBJ2-5	TRBD1	CASKPGQVRETQYF	TGTGCCAGCAAACCAGGACAGGTTCGGGAGACCCAGTACTTC
TRBV19	NA	18	TRBJ2-1	NA	CASSVTSRAVAFYNEQFF	TGTGCCAGTAGTGTAACTAGTCGCGCAGTGGCCTTCTACAATGAGCAGTTCTTC
TRBV29-1	once	14	TRBJ1-2	TRBD1	CTRPRQGINYGYTF	TGCACCCGCCCCAGACAGGGGATTAACTATGGCTACACCTTC
TRBV7-2	NA	14	TRBJ2-7	NA	CASSLAQASYEQYF	TGTGCCAGCAGCTTAGCTCAGGCGTCCTACGAGCAGTACTTC